This TCR beta chain appears in the sequencing data of a study of blood T cell repertoires in COVID-19. On the study more broadly: Specimens from acute and convalescent COVID-19 originated in the United States, Italy and Spain. Sources were T cells, B-cell-depleted T cells, or PBMCs; the material itself was cDNA or gDNA.

Original analysis: Amplification of reference gene primers provided the estimated nucleated cell counts. This table comes from immunoSEQ multiplex PCR, and its TCRdb copy is limited to in-frame clones, with some not included. V and J calls plus clone size are reproduced from that table; the DNA served to infer D and trimming. The data show some 150,000 clones, 84% seen once. The TCR sequence derives from a human donor in a cohort sampled during active COVID-19. Sequencing was performed on peripheral blood.

In DNA form, the CDR3 reads TGTGCCAGAGCTACAGCACAAAATTCACCCCTCCACTTT. Translating it yields CARATAQNSPLHF. V is TRBV2 and J is TRBJ1-6; D is ambiguous. V was cut by 9 bases and J by 7 bases, with 13 bases left in between. Germline loops: CDR1 SNHLY, CDR2 FYNNEI. The CDR3 covers 13 residues.